The next 20 T cell receptor beta chains were all read from a single sample in a study of T cell responses to AZD1222 COVID-19 vaccine. Using immunoSEQ multiplex PCR, the repertoire was profiled, and TCRdb retains in-frame clones only, with some absent. Among around 100,000 clones, roughly 91% were seen once, and the ten largest hold approximately 16%. Sequenced material: peripheral blood, taken on day 0 of AZD1222 vaccination. The source of these receptors is an adult in good health.

This clone has a handful of counts. This chain connects TRBV4-1 to TRBJ1-1, with a tentative D call TRBD1 (5 bases). V was trimmed by 9 bases and J by 1 base, leaving 18 bases between them. This CDR3 spans 15 amino acids. Germline-derived CDR1 and CDR2 are MGHRA and YSYEKL. The CDR3 coding sequence is TGCGCCAGTAAAAGCATTGGGGGATGGAACACTGAAGCTTTCTTT. It is translated as CASKSIGGWNTEAFF.

CDR3 in DNA: TGTGCCAGCAGGACCAACAGGGTTGAGCAGTTCTTC. Its protein is CASRTNRVEQFF. The chain links TRBV2 to TRBJ2-1; the D gene is possibly TRBD1 (6 bases). This CDR3 comprises 12 residues. Germline V CDR1 and CDR2: SNHLY, FYNNEI. The V gene lost 6 bases and the J gene lost 9 bases, with 12 bases spanning the gap.

This chain links TRBV2 with TRBJ1-6, with 11 bases that match TRBD1. Germline CDR1 reads SNHLY; CDR2 reads FYNNEI. The CDR3 runs to 14 residues. CDR3 DNA: TGTGCTACTATTGGGGGACAGGGGGTTTCACCCCTCCACTTT. This codes for CATIGGQGVSPLHF.

This chain joins TRBV11-2 and TRBJ1-3, with a weak D call TRBD1 (6 bases). There are 16 residues in the CDR3. The germline CDR1 and CDR2 sequences are SGHAT and FQNNGV. V lost 0 bases and J lost 4, with 13 bases in between. The CDR3 loop is CASSLERQGRGNTIYF. The CDR3 DNA sequence: TGTGCCAGCAGCTTAGAACGCCAGGGGAGAGGAAACACCATATATTTT.

V gene TRBV20-1 combines with J gene TRBJ2-1; 12 bases align to TRBD2. The CDR3 covers 14 residues. CDR1 and CDR2 (germline): DFQATT, SNEGSKA (reference sequence). V shed 3 bases, J shed 8 bases, and the junction held 5 bases outside the gene matches. This CDR3 reads CSASLAGGPHEQFF. The CDR3 nucleotides read TGCAGTGCTAGTCTAGCGGGAGGGCCCCATGAGCAGTTCTTC.

With respect to this clone: This sample also contains other DNA sequences that code for the same CDR3. J is TRBJ1-1 and V is TRBV18; D is perhaps TRBD1 (5 bases). Per germline, CDR1 KGHSH and CDR2 LQKENI. V lost 2 bases, J lost 2 bases, and 6 bases lay in between. The CDR3 loop spans 13 amino acids. In nucleotides, the CDR3 is TGTGCCAGCTCACCAGGGGGTAACACTGAAGCTTTCTTT. This encodes CASSPGGNTEAFF.

The chain couples TRBV9 to TRBJ2-7; a weak D match, TRBD1 (7 bases). V was cut by 4 bases and J by 2 bases, with 13 bases left in between. This CDR3 is built from 14 residues. Germline V CDR1 and CDR2: SGDLS, YYNGEE. CDR3 loop: CASSPAGTAYEQYF. CDR3 bases: TGTGCCAGCAGCCCGGCGGGGACAGCCTACGAGCAGTACTTC.

J is TRBJ1-3 and V is TRBV3-1 (or the pseudogene TRBV3-2); D unclear. This CDR3 contains 14 residues. Trimming shortened V by 4 bases and J by 1 base, and 8 bases separated the two germline ends. Germline CDR1 is LGHDT and CDR2 is YNNKEL (reference sequence). This chain's CDR3 is CASSLERSGNTIYF. CDR3 coding DNA: TGTGCCAGCAGCCTGGAGCGGTCTGGAAACACCATATATTTT.

J is TRBJ2-1 and V is TRBV3-1 (or the pseudogene TRBV3-2); 7 bases align to TRBD1. Trimming at V came to 4 bases and at J to 3 bases, leaving 6 bases not matched to a gene. CDR3 length: 15 residues. The germline V gene encodes CDR1 LGHDT and CDR2 YNNKEL (reference sequence). Written as DNA, the CDR3 is TGTGCCAGCAGCCCTCCGACAGGGAACTACAATGAGCAGTTCTTC. Translating gives CASSPPTGNYNEQFF.

This clone showed up many times. This chain joins TRBV10-3 and TRBJ2-2, with D unresolved. CDR1 and CDR2 from the germline V gene are ENHRY and SYGVKD. This CDR3 comprises 14 residues. V lost 2 bases and J 5 bases, leaving 9 bases between the germline ends. This CDR3 is CAISENAETGELFF. The DNA of the CDR3 is TGTGCCATCAGTGAGAATGCGGAAACCGGGGAGCTGTTTTTT.

CDR3 loop: CASSKVRGGSNTGELFF. CDR3 bases: TGTGCCAGTAGCAAGGTCAGGGGCGGAAGTAACACCGGGGAGCTGTTTTTT. The rearrangement links TRBV19 to TRBJ2-2, with a tentative D call TRBD1 (6 bases). Germline values: CDR1 LNHDA, CDR2 SQIVND (reference sequence). Trimming pared 6 bases from V and 2 bases from J, leaving 19 bases between. The CDR3 loop spans 17 amino acids.

As regards this clone: The junction does not match germline at one end; this may be a read error. The CDR3 is CASSLGQNNSPLHF. The DNA for the CDR3 is TGCGCCAGCAGTTTGGGACAGAATAATTCACCCCTCCACTTT. The genes are TRBV5-1 and TRBJ1-6; 7 bases match TRBD1. In germline, CDR1 is SGHRS, CDR2 YFSETQ. CDR3 size: 14 residues.

The chain recombines TRBV7-2 with TRBJ2-7; D possibly matches TRBD1 or TRBD2 (5 bases each). Germline-derived CDR1 and CDR2 are SGHTA and FQGNSA. CDR3 length: 13 amino acids. Trimming shortened V by 7 bases and J by 3 bases, and 13 bases separated the two germline ends. CDR3 region: CASTRQRGYEQYF. The CDR3 DNA sequence: TGTGCCAGCACCCGACAGAGGGGCTACGAGCAGTACTTC. The whole variable domain, remainder taken from reference TRBV7-2 and TRBJ2-7, is GAGVSQSPSNKVTEKGKDVELRCDPISGHTALYWYRQSLGQGLEFLIYFQGNSAPDKSGLPSDRFSAERTGGSVSTLTIQRTQQEDSAVYLCASTRQRGYEQYFGPGTRLTVT.

The chain combines TRBV28 with TRBJ2-2, with D perhaps TRBD2 (6 bases). The germline gives CDR1 MDHEN, CDR2 SYDVKM. V was cut by 5 bases and J by 4 bases, with 17 bases left in between. CDR3 size: 16 residues. The CDR3, as DNA: TGTGCCAGCAGTAACCCCAGCGGGTTAAGCACCGGGGAGCTGTTTTTT. Translating gives CASSNPSGLSTGELFF. The full variable domain, rest sourced from reference TRBV28 and TRBJ2-2, is DVKVTQSSRYLVKRTGEKVFLECVQDMDHENMFWYRQDPGLGLRLIYFSYDVKMKEKGDIPEGYSVSREKKERFSLILESASTNQTSMYLCASSNPSGLSTGELFFGEGSRLTVL.

This clone was seen only once. The chain has TRBV18 and TRBJ2-2; D uncertain. V dropped 4 bases and J dropped 6 bases, with 9 bases sitting between them. This CDR3 has 13 amino acids. Germline V gene sequence: CDR1 KGHSH, CDR2 LQKENI. CDR3 residues: CASSRRHPGELFF. The CDR3 DNA sequence: TGTGCCAGCTCACGGAGACACCCCGGGGAGCTGTTTTTT.

This chain joins TRBV4-1 and TRBJ1-1, with 7 bases aligning to TRBD1. Germline V CDR1 and CDR2: MGHRA, YSYEKL. Trimming at V came to 4 bases and at J to 4 bases, leaving 9 bases not matched to a gene. There are 15 residues in the CDR3. DNA of the CDR3: TGCGCCAGCAGCCTTCACAGGGGTTTGGTCACTGAAGCTTTCTTT. Residues: CASSLHRGLVTEAFF.

The genes are TRBV6-1 and TRBJ1-2; no clear D. The CDR3 sequence is 15 residues long. Per the germline V gene, CDR1 is MNHNS and CDR2 is SASEGT. Between the trimmed V and J ends, which lost 2 bases and 4 bases, there was a span of 14 bases. DNA for the CDR3: TGTGCCAGCAGTGAAAGGAGAGGCCAACGCTATGGCTACACCTTC. Translating gives CASSERRGQRYGYTF.

The chain couples TRBV9 to TRBJ2-3; D is uncertain. The CDR3 totals 15 residues. V was clipped by 0 bases and J by 0 bases, with 8 bases between them. The germline V gene has CDR1 SGDLS and CDR2 YYNGEE. In nucleotides, the CDR3 is TGTGCCAGCAGCGTAGGGGTAGCTAGCACAGATACGCAGTATTTT. Amino acid sequence: CASSVGVASTDTQYF.

The genes are TRBV5-6 and TRBJ2-1; 7 nucleotides align to TRBD2. CDR3 length: 16 amino acids. J gave up 5 bases and V 4 bases, and 12 bases lay outside the gene matches. Per the germline V gene, CDR1 is SGHDT and CDR2 is YYEEEE. CDR3 in amino acids: CASSQPGLTPNNEQFF. The CDR3 DNA reads TGTGCCAGCAGCCAGCCGGGACTAACTCCGAACAATGAGCAGTTCTTC. The variable domain in full, with the rest retrieved from reference TRBV5-6 and TRBJ2-1, is DAGVTQSPTHLIKTRGQQVTLRCSPKSGHDTVSWYQQALGQGPQFIFQYYEEEERQRGNFPDRFSGHQFPNYSSELNVNALLLGDSALYLCASSQPGLTPNNEQFFGPGTRLTVL.

This chain links TRBV5-1 with TRBJ1-1; a possible D gene is TRBD1 (6 bases). This CDR3 spans 14 amino acids. CDR1 is SGHRS and CDR2 is YFSETQ in the germline V gene. Trimming removed 6 bases from V and 5 bases from J, with 17 bases in between. CDR3 coding DNA: TGCGCCAGCAATCAGGGGCGTTTAAGGACTGAAGCTTTCTTT. Protein: CASNQGRLRTEAFF. The entire variable domain, with the rest obtained from reference TRBV5-1 and TRBJ1-1, is as follows: KAGVTQTPRYLIKTRGQQVTLSCSPISGHRSVSWYQQTPGQGLQFLFEYFSETQRNKGNFPGRFSGRQFSNSRSEMNVSTLELGDSALYLCASNQGRLRTEAFFGQGTRLTVV.